The 32 T cell receptor beta chains reported below all come from one sample, sequenced in a study of T cell changes during pregnancy in multiple sclerosis. The assay was immunoSEQ multiplex PCR, and TCRdb's table has in-frame clones only and misses some. Among about 70,000 clones, approximately 94% were seen once, and the ten largest hold about 0.6%. Here the sequenced sample was peripheral blood, taken in the third trimester of pregnancy. The source of these receptors is a female donor with multiple sclerosis, enrolled in a pregnancy study.

This chain joins TRBV7-9 and TRBJ2-7, with D possibly matching TRBD2 (5 bases). From germline, CDR1 is SEHNR and CDR2 FQNEAQ (reference sequence). The CDR3 runs 15 residues. Trimming pared 1 base from V and 4 bases from J, leaving 14 bases between. Here the CDR3 reads CASSLDGNTLYEQYF. CDR3 in DNA: TGTGCCAGCAGCTTAGACGGGAATACCCTTTACGAGCAGTACTTC.

This clone was detected once. This chain links TRBV10-3 with TRBJ2-2; a possible D gene is TRBD1 (5 bases). CDR3 size: 15 residues. Trimming pared 3 bases from V and 0 bases from J, leaving 8 bases between. Looked up from germline, CDR1 is ENHRY and CDR2 is SYGVKD. CDR3 coding DNA: TGTGCCATCAGTGACCTAGGGGCGAACACCGGGGAGCTGTTTTTT. Translated, it gives CAISDLGANTGELFF.

This sequence joins TRBV12-5 and TRBJ2-1; D unclear. The CDR3 has 14 residues. Germline CDR1 LGHNT, CDR2 FRNRAP. Trimming removed 3 bases from V and 3 bases from J, with 9 bases in between. In DNA form, the CDR3 reads TGTGCTAGTGGTTTTGAAGCTCGCTACAATGAGCAGTTCTTC. Translation: CASGFEARYNEQFF.

The chain recombines TRBV7-9 with TRBJ1-2, with a possible D match to TRBD1 (6 bases). Germline values: CDR1 SEHNR, CDR2 FQNEAQ (reference sequence). The V and J ends lost 5 bases and 3 bases respectively, with 19 bases between them. The CDR3 has 16 amino acids. Written as DNA, the CDR3 is TGTGCCAGCAGCCCCCGGGACATGAATCTAGACTATGGCTACACCTTC. Encoded protein: CASSPRDMNLDYGYTF. Using reference TRBV7-9 and TRBJ1-2 for the parts outside the CDR3, the full variable domain is DTGVSQNPRHKITKRGQNVTFRCDPISEHNRLYWYRQTLGQGPEFLTYFQNEAQLEKSRLLSDRFSAERPKGSFSTLEIQRTEQGDSAMYLCASSPRDMNLDYGYTFGSGTRLTVV.

The chain employs TRBV7-9 and TRBJ1-2; tentative D call: TRBD1 (6 bases). Between the trimmed V and J ends, which lost 11 bases and 8 bases, there was a span of 18 bases. The CDR3 has 12 amino acids. Germline loops: CDR1 SEHNR, CDR2 FQNEAQ (reference sequence). The CDR3 spells CAGRRAQGGYTF. CDR3 coding DNA: TGTGCCGGACGCAGGGCACAGGGAGGCTACACCTTC.

The chain carries TRBV4-3 and TRBJ2-3; 11 bases agree with TRBD2. The CDR3 has 16 amino acids. The J segment lost 1 base and the V segment lost 0 bases, leaving 0 bases of the junction unmatched. Per the germline V gene, CDR1 is LGHNA and CDR2 is YSLEER. CDR3 sequence reads: CASSQDSGGGTDTQYF. The CDR3 DNA is TGCGCCAGCAGCCAAGATAGCGGGGGGGGCACAGATACGCAGTATTTT.

This chain links TRBV6-6 with TRBJ2-1; D is unclear. Between the trimmed V and J ends, which lost 5 bases and 3 bases, there was a span of 5 bases. The CDR3 loop spans 12 amino acids. Per the germline V gene, CDR1 is MNHNY and CDR2 is SVGAGI (reference sequence). In DNA, the CDR3 is TGTGCCAGCAGTCAGGACTACAATGAGCAGTTCTTC. This gives the protein CASSQDYNEQFF.

V is TRBV6-1 and J is TRBJ2-5; 11 bases match TRBD2. The CDR3 loop spans 15 amino acids. In germline, CDR1 is MNHNS, CDR2 SASEGT. The V segment lost 6 bases and the J segment 4 bases; nucleotides outside the gene matches: 7. The chain's CDR3 is CASSPLAGATETQYF. CDR3 DNA: TGTGCCAGCAGCCCACTAGCGGGGGCGACAGAGACCCAGTACTTC.

The rearrangement uses TRBV7-2 and TRBJ1-1; D gene uncertain. The CDR3 has 16 residues. V was cut by 0 bases and J by 0 bases, with 11 bases left in between. The germline V gene has CDR1 SGHTA and CDR2 FQGNSA. CDR3 sequence reads: CASSLAGAVVNTEAFF. For the CDR3, the DNA is TGTGCCAGCAGCTTAGCGGGCGCTGTGGTGAACACTGAAGCTTTCTTT.

The rearrangement joins TRBV7-6 to TRBJ1-2; TRBD1 agrees at 11 bases. V lost 1 base, J lost 4 bases, and 5 bases stayed unmatched. CDR1 is SGHVS and CDR2 is FNYEAQ in the germline V gene. CDR3 size: 16 residues. The CDR3 DNA is TGTGCCAGCAGCTTAGACGGAGGGACAGGGGGCTATGGCTACACCTTC. This encodes CASSLDGGTGGYGYTF.

The chain recombines TRBV7-2 with TRBJ1-1, with 10 bases identical to TRBD1. V was clipped by 4 bases and J by 9 bases; unmatched bases: 8. The V gene's germline CDR1 is SGHTA and CDR2 FQGNSA. The CDR3 sequence is 14 residues long. CDR3 loop: CASSSSGTGVQAFF. The CDR3 nucleotides are TGTGCCAGCAGCTCGTCCGGGACAGGGGTTCAAGCTTTCTTT. Drawing the rest from reference TRBV7-2 and TRBJ1-1, the complete variable domain is GAGVSQSPSNKVTEKGKDVELRCDPISGHTALYWYRQSLGQGLEFLIYFQGNSAPDKSGLPSDRFSAERTGGSVSTLTIQRTQQEDSAVYLCASSSSGTGVQAFFGQGTRLTVV.

In nucleotides, the CDR3 is TGTGCCAGCAGCTTGGCGGGCGGGTACCAAGAGACCCAGTACTTC. Encoded protein: CASSLAGGYQETQYF. The chain combines TRBV5-4 with TRBJ2-5, with D perhaps matching TRBD2 (5 bases). Germline V CDR1 and CDR2: SGHNT, YYREEE (reference sequence). V was clipped by 0 bases and J by 0 bases, with 9 bases between them. The CDR3 length is 15 residues.

The chain uses TRBV9 and TRBJ2-2, with TRBD1 as a possible D gene (7 bases). Trimming removed 3 bases from V and 3 bases from J, with 21 bases in between. The germline gives CDR1 SGDLS, CDR2 YYNGEE. The CDR3 totals 18 residues. The CDR3 DNA reads as TGTGCCAGCAGCGAGGACGGAACCAGGGGGGAGGACACCGGGGAGCTGTTTTTT. It translates to CASSEDGTRGEDTGELFF.

This clone was counted a single time. This chain joins TRBV19 and TRBJ2-3; 9 nucleotides line up with TRBD2. This CDR3 spans 17 amino acids. The ends lost 5 bases at V and 0 bases at J; junction bases unmatched: 9. Per germline, CDR1 LNHDA and CDR2 SQIVND (reference sequence). In DNA form, the CDR3 reads TGTGCCAGTAGTGGTGCGGGGGGGCCCCCAAGCACAGATACGCAGTATTTT. Its protein product is CASSGAGGPPSTDTQYF.

V is TRBV11-2 and J is TRBJ1-3; the D is unclear. Germline-derived CDR1 and CDR2 are SGHAT and FQNNGV. V shed 5 bases and J shed 0 bases, with 17 bases lying between them. CDR3 length: 17 residues. Here the CDR3 reads CASSPAVAVNSGNTIYF. CDR3 nucleotide sequence: TGTGCCAGCAGCCCTGCAGTGGCAGTTAACTCTGGAAACACCATATATTTT.

The chain combines TRBV7-7 with TRBJ2-2; 11 bases map to TRBD1. The CDR3 has 16 amino acids. The trim removed 5 bases at V and 7 bases at J, leaving 9 bases unmatched. The germline CDR1 and CDR2 sequences are SSHAT and FNYEAQ (reference sequence). The CDR3 coding sequence is TGTGCCAGCAGCGCGGACAGGGGGCAAAACTACGGGGAGCTGTTTTTT. Its protein product is CASSADRGQNYGELFF.

The chain has TRBV18 and TRBJ1-2; TRBD1 might be the D (5 bases). The V gene's germline CDR1 is KGHSH and CDR2 LQKENI. Trimming cost V 3 bases and J 2 bases, with 10 bases left between them. The length of the CDR3 is 14 residues. CDR3 loop: CASSPGGGNYGYTF. The CDR3, as DNA: TGTGCCAGCTCACCCGGGGGAGGGAACTATGGCTACACCTTC.

The V gene is TRBV9, the J gene TRBJ2-7, with D possibly TRBD2 on 5 matching bases. This CDR3 spans 17 amino acids. CDR1 and CDR2 (germline): SGDLS, YYNGEE. The V end lost 1 base, the J end lost 0 bases, and 17 bases lay between the germline ends. CDR3: CASSVIQQRRRSYEQYF. CDR3 bases: TGTGCCAGCAGCGTAATACAGCAACGGAGGCGCTCCTACGAGCAGTACTTC.

This chain uses TRBV6-6 with TRBJ1-6; 8 bases fit TRBD1. J lost 1 base, V lost 7 bases, and 3 bases had no gene match. The CDR3 contains 15 residues. Germline V gives CDR1 MNHNY, CDR2 SVGAGI (reference sequence). CDR3 DNA sequence: TGTGCCAGCAATCAGGGGGCATCCTATAATTCACCCCTCCACTTT. Residues: CASNQGASYNSPLHF.

The chain has TRBV5-1 and TRBJ1-4, with 10 bases matching TRBD1. CDR3 length: 15 residues. Germline-derived CDR1 and CDR2 are SGHRS and YFSETQ. After removal of 3 bases from V and 8 bases from J, the junction contained 7 bases not matched to a gene. Here the CDR3 DNA reads TGCGCCAGCAGCTCGGCCGGACAGGGGGGCGAAAAACTGTTTTTT. It translates to CASSSAGQGGEKLFF.

The V gene is TRBV6-1, the J gene TRBJ2-5; 7 bases fit TRBD2. V trimming: 1 base; J trimming: 7 bases; junction bases outside the gene matches: 12. CDR3 length: 16 residues. Germline values: CDR1 MNHNS, CDR2 SASEGT. The CDR3 coding sequence is TGTGCCAGCAGTGAAGACCCGGGAGGTATTCAGGGGACCCAGTACTTC. Translating it yields CASSEDPGGIQGTQYF.

This chain joins TRBV5-6 and TRBJ2-7; 7 nucleotides line up with TRBD2. The CDR3 has 15 residues. Losses at the gene ends were 0 bases for V and 2 bases for J; bases not matched to a gene: 5. The V gene's germline CDR1 is SGHDT and CDR2 YYEEEE. In nucleotides, the CDR3 is TGTGCCAGCAGCTTGGAGCGGGGACCCGCCTACGAGCAGTACTTC. Its translation is CASSLERGPAYEQYF.

The rearrangement links TRBV5-4 to TRBJ2-6; D is undetermined. Trimming shortened V by 1 base and J by 3 bases, and 2 bases separated the two germline ends. Germline V gene data show CDR1 as SGHNT and CDR2 as YYREEE (reference sequence). The CDR3 is 13 residues long. The CDR3 reads CASSLRGANVLTF. For the CDR3, the DNA is TGTGCCAGCAGCTTGCGTGGGGCCAACGTCCTGACTTTC. Supplemented by reference TRBV5-4 and TRBJ2-6, the full variable domain reads ETGVTQSPTHLIKTRGQQVTLRCSSQSGHNTVSWYQQALGQGPQFIFQYYREEENGRGNFPPRFSGLQFPNYSSELNVNALELDDSALYLCASSLRGANVLTFGAGSRLTVL.

A single count supports this clone. This chain links TRBV15 with TRBJ2-3, with D possibly matching TRBD2 (5 bases). The CDR3 has 13 residues. Per the germline V gene, CDR1 is LNHNV and CDR2 is YYDKDF (reference sequence). V shed 4 bases and J shed 8 bases, with 13 bases lying between them. The CDR3 DNA follows: TGTGCCACCAGCACAGGACTCCGTGGTACGCAGTATTTT. Its protein is CATSTGLRGTQYF. Based on the CDR3 plus reference TRBV15 and TRBJ2-3, the full variable domain is DAMVIQNPRYQVTQFGKPVTLSCSQTLNHNVMYWYQQKSSQAPKLLFHYYDKDFNNEADTPDNFQSRRPNTSFCFLDIRSPGLGDTAMYLCATSTGLRGTQYFGPGTRLTVL.

The V gene is TRBV10-3, the J gene TRBJ1-1; 8 nucleotides agree with TRBD1. CDR3 length: 14 amino acids. CDR1 is ENHRY, CDR2 SYGVKD, per germline. V lost 9 bases and J lost 7; bases outside the gene matches: 13. CDR3 in DNA: TGTGCCATGGCTCCGGGACAGGACGCAATTGAAGCTTTCTTT. Its protein is CAMAPGQDAIEAFF.

Points on this clone: This sample also contains other DNA sequences that code for the same CDR3. The V and J genes are TRBV10-3 and TRBJ2-7; 10 nucleotides match TRBD1. This CDR3 comprises 13 residues. Germline V CDR1 and CDR2: ENHRY, SYGVKD. V lost 10 bases and J lost 6; bases outside the gene matches: 9. Written as DNA, the CDR3 is TGTGCCAGCGGGACAGGGGTTTTAGGCGAGCAGTACTTC. Its protein product is CASGTGVLGEQYF.

This chain connects TRBV11-1 to TRBJ2-7, with D possibly TRBD2 on 6 matching bases. The CDR3 has 16 amino acids. Germline V gene data show CDR1 as SGHAT and CDR2 as FQDESV (reference sequence). V was pared by 0 bases and J by 3 bases, with 15 bases between. CDR3 loop: CASSLAGGLPLYEQYF. The CDR3 bases are TGTGCCAGCAGCTTAGCCGGGGGACTGCCACTCTACGAGCAGTACTTC. Filled out from reference TRBV11-1 and TRBJ2-7, the complete variable domain reads EAEVAQSPRYKITEKSQAVAFWCDPISGHATLYWYRQILGQGPELLVQFQDESVVDDSQLPKDRFSAERLKGVDSTLKIQPAELGDSAMYLCASSLAGGLPLYEQYFGPGTRLTVT.

The V gene is TRBV19, the J gene TRBJ2-7; 11 bases match TRBD1. Per germline, CDR1 LNHDA and CDR2 SQIVND (reference sequence). The CDR3 covers 14 residues. The trim removed 7 bases at V and 6 bases at J, leaving 8 bases unmatched. This chain's CDR3 is CASTTTGTGGEQYF. Here the CDR3 DNA reads TGTGCCAGTACCACTACTGGGACAGGGGGCGAGCAGTACTTC.

The CDR3 DNA sequence: TGTGCCAGCAGCTTGACCTCAGGGGGCTTGAACACTGAAGCTTTCTTT. It codes for CASSLTSGGLNTEAFF. J is TRBJ1-1 and V is TRBV7-9; 8 nucleotides agree with TRBD1. Germline CDR1 and CDR2: SEHNR and FQNEAQ (reference sequence). The ends lost 3 bases at V and 0 bases at J; junction bases unmatched: 6. The CDR3 is 16 amino acids.

This clone was seen a single time. The genes are TRBV5-6 and TRBJ2-3; unclear D gene. Germline-derived CDR1 and CDR2 are SGHDT and YYEEEE. CDR3 length: 12 amino acids. V lost 4 bases to trimming and J lost 5 bases, with 8 bases between them. The CDR3 sequence is CASSELLDTQYF. Here the CDR3 DNA reads TGTGCCAGCAGCGAATTACTAGATACGCAGTATTTT.

This sequence joins TRBV4-3 and TRBJ1-2, with TRBD1 matching over 7 bases. The trim removed 1 base at V and 7 bases at J, leaving 9 bases unmatched. CDR1 LGHNA and CDR2 YSLEER come from the germline V gene. The CDR3 runs to 15 residues. The CDR3 is CASSQGVRGVSGYTF. The CDR3 nucleotides read TGCGCCAGCAGCCAAGGGGTCAGGGGGGTCTCTGGCTACACCTTC.

The chain has TRBV7-6 and TRBJ1-1; the D gene is possibly TRBD1 (5 bases). The CDR3 spans 13 residues. Trimming removed 4 bases at V and 3 bases at J, with 9 bases between. Germline CDR1 SGHVS, CDR2 FNYEAQ. The CDR3 protein is CASSWGGDTEAFF. The CDR3 coding sequence is TGTGCCAGCAGCTGGGGGGGGGACACTGAAGCTTTCTTT.